The 26 T cell receptor beta chains below all came from one sample that was sequenced in a study of blood T cell repertoires in COVID-19. Repertoires were generated with immunoSEQ multiplex PCR, while TCRdb's copy carries only in-frame clones and drops some. The sample has about 400,000 clones, approximately 89% seen once. Sequencing was done on a sample of PBMCs or T cells enriched from blood (not recorded which). These TCRs come from a woman between 25 and 40 years old who had recovered from COVID-19.

The gene calls are TRBV5-1 and TRBJ1-1; 7 bases are shared with TRBD1. V trimming: 3 bases; J trimming: 4 bases; junction bases outside the gene matches: 9. The CDR3 is 15 amino acids. Germline CDR1 is SGHRS and CDR2 is YFSETQ. The CDR3 sequence: CASSSHRGVSTEAFF. DNA of the CDR3: TGCGCCAGCAGCTCTCACAGGGGAGTAAGCACTGAAGCTTTCTTT.

V is TRBV9 and J is TRBJ1-4; D may be TRBD1 (6 bases). Trimming removed 0 bases from V and 8 bases from J, with 20 bases in between. The germline gives CDR1 SGDLS, CDR2 YYNGEE. The length of the CDR3 is 17 residues. CDR3 DNA sequence: TGTGCCAGCAGCGTAGACCCCCCCGGGGGGCGAAAGGAAAAACTGTTTTTT. As protein: CASSVDPPGGRKEKLFF. Using reference TRBV9 and TRBJ1-4 for the parts outside the CDR3, the full variable domain is DSGVTQTPKHLITATGQRVTLRCSPRSGDLSVYWYQQSLDQGLQFLIQYYNGEERAKGNILERFSAQQFPDLHSELNLSSLELGDSALYFCASSVDPPGGRKEKLFFGSGTQLSVL.

This clone came up once. In DNA form, the CDR3 reads TGTGCCAGCAGCGTCAGGACTAGCGGCACTGAGCAGTTCTTC. It translates to CASSVRTSGTEQFF. V and J are TRBV9 and TRBJ2-1, with 10 nucleotides matching TRBD2. The CDR3 contains 14 residues. Trimming took 2 bases from V and 9 from J; bases not matched to a gene: 5. The V gene's germline CDR1 is SGDLS and CDR2 YYNGEE.

V and J are TRBV19 and TRBJ2-1; D is uncertain. CDR3 length equals 15 residues. The V and J ends lost 3 bases and 4 bases respectively, with 13 bases between them. Germline CDR1 LNHDA, CDR2 SQIVND (reference sequence). The CDR3 DNA reads TGTGCCAGTAGTATTTCACCTCCTAGATACAATGAGCAGTTCTTC. This codes for CASSISPPRYNEQFF.

J is TRBJ2-4 and V is TRBV4-3, with 12 bases lining up with TRBD2. V dropped 3 bases and J dropped 8; count of bases not matched to a gene: 11. The CDR3 length is 17 residues. The germline V gene encodes CDR1 LGHNA and CDR2 YSLEER. CDR3 bases: TGCGCCAGCAGCCACCTAGCGGGGGGGCTTGTCGGAGACATTCAGTACTTC. Its protein is CASSHLAGGLVGDIQYF.

The V gene is TRBV6-6, the J gene TRBJ1-4; 10 bases fit TRBD1. This CDR3 comprises 16 residues. The germline gives CDR1 MNHNY, CDR2 SVGAGI (reference sequence). After removal of 5 bases from V and 2 bases from J, the junction contained 5 bases not matched to a gene. The CDR3 nucleotides read TGTGCCAGCAGTGGACCGGGACAGGGGACTAATGAAAAACTGTTTTTT. This translates into CASSGPGQGTNEKLFF.

The CDR3 protein is CASSLDDFEAFF. CDR3 sequence (DNA): TGTGCCAGCAGCTTAGACGACTTTGAAGCTTTCTTT. The chain employs TRBV7-9 and TRBJ1-1; D uncertain. CDR1 is SEHNR, CDR2 FQNEAQ, per germline (reference sequence). The CDR3 covers 12 residues. V was clipped by 1 base and J by 7 bases, with 7 bases between them.

The rearrangement uses TRBV19 and TRBJ1-2, with 9 bases lining up with TRBD1. V dropped 6 bases and J dropped 4; count of bases not matched to a gene: 6. This CDR3 contains 14 residues. Germline CDR1 is LNHDA and CDR2 is SQIVND (reference sequence). Here the CDR3 reads CASSSGQGGYGYTF. The CDR3 DNA follows: TGTGCCAGTAGCTCGGGACAGGGAGGCTATGGCTACACCTTC.

This rearrangement joins TRBV27 to TRBJ2-6, with D possibly TRBD2 on 6 matching bases. CDR1 is MNHEY and CDR2 is SMNVEV in the germline V gene (reference sequence). The CDR3 loop spans 16 amino acids. Deletions cut 5 bases from V and 2 bases from J, with 13 bases between. CDR3 nucleotides: TGTGCCAGCAGTACCATTCCGGGGGCTGGGGCCAACGTCCTGACTTTC. This codes for CASSTIPGAGANVLTF. The full variable domain, with the rest looked up from reference TRBV27 and TRBJ2-6, is EAQVTQNPRYLITVTGKKLTVTCSQNMNHEYMSWYRQDPGLGLRQIYYSMNVEVTDKGDVPEGYKVSRKEKRNFPLILESPSPNQTSLYFCASSTIPGAGANVLTFGAGSRLTVL.

A single count supports this clone. The chain employs TRBV24-1 and TRBJ1-2; 9 positions match TRBD1. V shed 10 bases, J shed 4 bases, and the junction held 9 bases outside the gene matches. The CDR3 has 14 amino acids. Germline values: CDR1 KGHDR, CDR2 SFDVKD. The CDR3 is CATQRTGEPYGYTF. The DNA for the CDR3 is TGTGCCACACAACGGACAGGGGAGCCCTATGGCTACACCTTC.

The V call is TRBV29-1, the J call TRBJ2-7; D is ambiguous. Deletions cut 0 bases from V and 4 bases from J, with 10 bases between. CDR1 SQVTM and CDR2 ANQGSEA come from the germline V gene. The CDR3 is made up of 13 amino acids. The CDR3 sequence: CSVEDSSTYEQYF. CDR3 in DNA: TGCAGCGTTGAAGATTCAAGTACATACGAGCAGTACTTC.

This chain links TRBV5-1 with TRBJ1-2; the match to TRBD1 covers 7 bases. CDR1 SGHRS and CDR2 YFSETQ come from the germline V gene. The CDR3 covers 14 residues. J was trimmed by 6 bases and V by 3 bases; bases with no gene match: 8. In nucleotides, the CDR3 is TGCGCCAGCAGCTCGGGGACAGCGATCGATGGCTACACCTTC. Translation: CASSSGTAIDGYTF. Supplemented by reference TRBV5-1 and TRBJ1-2, the full variable domain reads KAGVTQTPRYLIKTRGQQVTLSCSPISGHRSVSWYQQTPGQGLQFLFEYFSETQRNKGNFPGRFSGRQFSNSRSEMNVSTLELGDSALYLCASSSGTAIDGYTFGSGTRLTVV.

This chain connects TRBV2 to TRBJ1-3; D is uncertain. This CDR3 comprises 15 residues. The germline CDR1 and CDR2 sequences are SNHLY and FYNNEI. V was cut by 6 bases and J by 4 bases, with 16 bases left in between. The CDR3 DNA is TGTGCCAGCAGCCTGGACGGGATTGCGGGAAACACCATATATTTT. Its protein is CASSLDGIAGNTIYF.

The chain couples TRBV3-1 (or the pseudogene TRBV3-2) to TRBJ1-5; D is possibly TRBD1 (5 bases). This CDR3 has 18 amino acids. V dropped 3 bases and J dropped 6 bases, with 24 bases sitting between them. The germline V gene has CDR1 LGHDT and CDR2 YNNKEL (reference sequence). CDR3 sequence (DNA): TGTGCCAGCAGCCAGCAAATTCCAATCGGGGGAGCGGGTCAGCCCCAGCATTTT. Translated: CASSQQIPIGGAGQPQHF.

This clone turned up a few times. V is TRBV6-5 and J is TRBJ2-1, with 12 bases aligning to TRBD1. The junction had 5 bases not matched to a gene; V was cut back by 6 bases and J by 8 bases. CDR1 and CDR2 from the germline V gene are MNHEY and SVGAGI. The CDR3 has 14 amino acids. CDR3 sequence: CASSPGQGADEQFF. In nucleotides, the CDR3 is TGTGCCAGCAGCCCGGGACAGGGGGCGGATGAGCAGTTCTTC.

As DNA, the CDR3 is TGTGCCAGCAGCTCCTCTACCTCATATGGGGAGCTGTTTTTT. It encodes CASSSSTSYGELFF. The chain carries TRBV11-1 and TRBJ2-2; D gene ambiguous. With 4 bases removed from V and 8 bases from J, the gap between germline ends came to 14 bases. This CDR3 region has 14 residues. Germline values: CDR1 SGHAT, CDR2 FQDESV (reference sequence).

This clone was observed a few times. V is TRBV5-1 and J is TRBJ1-3, with D possibly TRBD1 on 6 matching bases. The CDR3 length is 15 residues. V lost 1 base and J 4 bases, leaving 12 bases between the germline ends. Looked up from germline, CDR1 is SGHRS and CDR2 is YFSETQ. The CDR3 is CASSLSQGRGNTIYF. In DNA, the CDR3 is TGCGCCAGCAGCTTGTCCCAGGGGCGCGGAAACACCATATATTTT.

The genes are TRBV4-1 and TRBJ2-2; a weak D match, TRBD1 (5 bases). CDR1 and CDR2 (germline): MGHRA, YSYEKL. The length of the CDR3 is 17 residues. V was cut by 4 bases and J by 1 base, with 16 bases left in between. CDR3 region: CASSPFPWGKNTGELFF. CDR3 in DNA: TGCGCCAGCAGCCCTTTCCCTTGGGGCAAGAACACCGGGGAGCTGTTTTTT.

This clone was seen a single time. V and J are TRBV28 and TRBJ2-7; the D gene is possibly TRBD2 (5 bases). Germline-derived CDR1 and CDR2 are MDHEN and SYDVKM. Trimming took off 6 bases at V and 5 bases at J, with 17 bases between the two ends. CDR3 size: 14 residues. CDR3 sequence: CASRPGLVVHEQYF. The CDR3 DNA reads as TGTGCCAGCAGACCGGGGTTAGTGGTCCACGAGCAGTACTTC.

The J gene is TRBJ1-1, the V gene TRBV4-2, with a tentative D call TRBD1 (5 bases). Trimming left V 5 bases short and J 0 bases short, with 10 bases between. The CDR3 extends over 14 amino acids. The germline V gene has CDR1 LGHNA and CDR2 YNFKEQ. CDR3 amino acids: CASSTREMNTEAFF. The CDR3 bases are TGTGCCAGCAGCACCAGGGAAATGAACACTGAAGCTTTCTTT.

This sequence joins TRBV30 and TRBJ2-1, with 10 bases fitting TRBD1. The germline CDR1 and CDR2 sequences are GTSNPN and SVGIG (reference sequence). Trimming removed 5 bases from V and 0 bases from J; junction bases left unmatched: 4. The length of the CDR3 is 15 residues. The CDR3 DNA sequence: TGTGCCTGGGGTGGACAGGGGGGCTCCTACAATGAGCAGTTCTTC. Protein sequence: CAWGGQGGSYNEQFF.

V gene TRBV2 combines with J gene TRBJ1-4; D gene ambiguous. Germline CDR1 SNHLY, CDR2 FYNNEI. The CDR3 has 13 amino acids. The ends were cut back, 6 bases at V and 7 bases at J, with 12 bases in the middle. The CDR3 sequence: CASREVGREKLFF. CDR3 coding DNA: TGTGCCAGCAGGGAGGTTGGTCGTGAAAAACTGTTTTTT.

This rearrangement joins TRBV5-6 to TRBJ2-2, with D possibly TRBD1 on 6 matching bases. The germline V gene has CDR1 SGHDT and CDR2 YYEEEE. The CDR3 is made up of 18 amino acids. The V end was cut by 2 bases, the J end by 1 base, with 18 bases between. The DNA of the CDR3 is TGTGCCAGCAGCTTCCTTACCGGGACACGATTGAACACCGGGGAGCTGTTTTTT. This translates into CASSFLTGTRLNTGELFF.

The chain has TRBV4-3 and TRBJ2-5; possible D gene TRBD2, 5 bases. CDR1 is LGHNA, CDR2 YSLEER, per germline. The V end lost 1 base, the J end lost 5 bases, and 14 bases lay between the germline ends. The CDR3 runs to 15 residues. In DNA form, the CDR3 reads TGCGCCAGCAGCCAAGTCTCGAGCGGCGGGGAGACCCAGTACTTC. Translation: CASSQVSSGGETQYF.

This sequence joins TRBV12-5 and TRBJ1-4, with no clear D. The CDR3 has 16 residues. The germline V gene has CDR1 LGHNT and CDR2 FRNRAP. Trimming pared 0 bases from V and 3 bases from J, leaving 11 bases between. CDR3 residues: CASGLVSTPANEKLFF. In nucleotides, the CDR3 is TGTGCTAGTGGTTTGGTATCTACCCCGGCTAATGAAAAACTGTTTTTT.

This clone has just one count. This chain links TRBV11-3 with TRBJ2-3; 10 nucleotides match TRBD2. The CDR3 sequence is 17 residues long. Germline CDR1 reads SGHNT; CDR2 reads YENEEA. V trimming: 1 base; J trimming: 4 bases; junction bases outside the gene matches: 8. The CDR3 protein is CASSLGHTSGAPDTQYF. The CDR3 DNA follows: TGTGCCAGCAGCTTAGGACACACTAGCGGGGCCCCAGATACGCAGTATTTT. Looking up the rest from reference TRBV11-3 and TRBJ2-3 gives the full variable domain: EAGVVQSPRYKIIEKKQPVAFWCNPISGHNTLYWYLQNLGQGPELLIRYENEEAVDDSQLPKDRFSAERLKGVDSTLKIQPAELGDSAVYLCASSLGHTSGAPDTQYFGPGTRLTVL.